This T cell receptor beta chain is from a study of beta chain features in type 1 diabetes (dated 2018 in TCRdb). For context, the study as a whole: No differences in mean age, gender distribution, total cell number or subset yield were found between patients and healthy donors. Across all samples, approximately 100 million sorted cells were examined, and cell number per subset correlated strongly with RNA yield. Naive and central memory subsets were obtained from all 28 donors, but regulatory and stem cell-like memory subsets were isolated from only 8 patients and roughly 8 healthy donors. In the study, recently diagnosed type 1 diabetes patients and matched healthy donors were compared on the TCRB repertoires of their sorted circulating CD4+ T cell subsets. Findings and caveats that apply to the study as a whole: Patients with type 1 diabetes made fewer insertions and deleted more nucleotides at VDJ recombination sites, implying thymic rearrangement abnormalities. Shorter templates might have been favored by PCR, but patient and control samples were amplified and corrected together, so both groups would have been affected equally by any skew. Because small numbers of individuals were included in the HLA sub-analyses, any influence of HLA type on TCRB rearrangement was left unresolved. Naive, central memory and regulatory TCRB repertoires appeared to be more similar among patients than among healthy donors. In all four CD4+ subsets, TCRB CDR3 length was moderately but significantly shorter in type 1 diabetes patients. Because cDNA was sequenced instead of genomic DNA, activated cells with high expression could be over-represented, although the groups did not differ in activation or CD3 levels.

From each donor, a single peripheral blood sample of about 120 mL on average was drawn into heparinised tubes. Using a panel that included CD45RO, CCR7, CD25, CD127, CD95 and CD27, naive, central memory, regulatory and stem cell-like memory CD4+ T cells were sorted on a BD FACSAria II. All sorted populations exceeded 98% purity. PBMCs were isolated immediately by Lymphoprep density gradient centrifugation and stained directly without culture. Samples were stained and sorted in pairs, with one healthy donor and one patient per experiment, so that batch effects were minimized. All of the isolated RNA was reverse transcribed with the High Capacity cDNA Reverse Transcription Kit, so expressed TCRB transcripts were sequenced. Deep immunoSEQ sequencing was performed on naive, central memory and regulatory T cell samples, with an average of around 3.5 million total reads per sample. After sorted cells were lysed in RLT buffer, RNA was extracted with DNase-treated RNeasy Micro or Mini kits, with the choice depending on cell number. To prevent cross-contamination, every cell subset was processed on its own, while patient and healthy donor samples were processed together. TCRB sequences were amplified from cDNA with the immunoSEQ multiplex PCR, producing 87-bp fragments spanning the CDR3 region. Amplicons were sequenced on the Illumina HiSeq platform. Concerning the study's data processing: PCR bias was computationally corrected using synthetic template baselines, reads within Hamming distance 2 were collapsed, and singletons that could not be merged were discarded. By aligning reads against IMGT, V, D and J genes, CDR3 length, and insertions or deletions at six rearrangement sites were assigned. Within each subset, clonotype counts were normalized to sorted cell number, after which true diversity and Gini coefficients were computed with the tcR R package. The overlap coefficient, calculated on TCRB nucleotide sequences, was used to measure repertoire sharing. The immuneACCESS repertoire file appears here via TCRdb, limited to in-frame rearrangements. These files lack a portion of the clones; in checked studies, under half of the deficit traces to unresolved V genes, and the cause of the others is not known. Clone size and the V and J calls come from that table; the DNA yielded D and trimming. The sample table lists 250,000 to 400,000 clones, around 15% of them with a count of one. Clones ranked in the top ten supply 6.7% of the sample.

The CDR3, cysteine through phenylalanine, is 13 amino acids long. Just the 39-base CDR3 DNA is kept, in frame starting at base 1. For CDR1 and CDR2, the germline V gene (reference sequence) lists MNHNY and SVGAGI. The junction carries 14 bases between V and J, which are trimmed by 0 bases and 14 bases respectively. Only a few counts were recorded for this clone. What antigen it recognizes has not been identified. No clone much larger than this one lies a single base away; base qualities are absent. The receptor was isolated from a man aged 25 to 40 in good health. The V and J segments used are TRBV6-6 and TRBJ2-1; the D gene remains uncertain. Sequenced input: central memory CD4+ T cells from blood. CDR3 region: CASSYSGRRGEFF. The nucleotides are TGTGCCAGCAGTTACTCGGGTCGGCGTGGGGAGTTCTTC.